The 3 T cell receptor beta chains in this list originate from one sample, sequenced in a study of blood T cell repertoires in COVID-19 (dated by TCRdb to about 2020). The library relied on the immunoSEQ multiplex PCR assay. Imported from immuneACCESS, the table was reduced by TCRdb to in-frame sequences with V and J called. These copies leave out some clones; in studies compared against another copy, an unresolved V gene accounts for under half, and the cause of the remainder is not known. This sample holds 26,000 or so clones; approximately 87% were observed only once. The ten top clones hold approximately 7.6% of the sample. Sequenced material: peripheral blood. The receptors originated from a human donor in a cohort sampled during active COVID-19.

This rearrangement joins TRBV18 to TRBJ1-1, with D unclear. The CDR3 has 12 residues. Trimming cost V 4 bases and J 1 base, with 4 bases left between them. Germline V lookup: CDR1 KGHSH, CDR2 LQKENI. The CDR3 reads CASSRQNTEAFF. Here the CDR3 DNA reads TGTGCCAGCTCACGACAGAACACTGAAGCTTTCTTT.

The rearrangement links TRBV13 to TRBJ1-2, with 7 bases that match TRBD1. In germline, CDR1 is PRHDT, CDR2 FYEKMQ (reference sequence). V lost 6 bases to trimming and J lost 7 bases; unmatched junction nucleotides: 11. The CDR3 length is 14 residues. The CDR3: CASSIRQGEAGYTF. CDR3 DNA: TGTGCCAGCAGTATTAGACAGGGTGAAGCTGGCTACACCTTC.

CDR3 sequence: CASRSLTGTGVTGELFF. The CDR3 nucleotides read TGTGCCAGCAGGAGCCTCACCGGGACAGGTGTCACCGGGGAGCTGTTTTTT. The chain has TRBV27 and TRBJ2-2; 8 bases match TRBD1. The germline gives CDR1 MNHEY, CDR2 SMNVEV (reference sequence). With 6 bases clipped from V and 4 bases from J, the junction kept 13 bases outside the gene matches. The CDR3 runs to 17 residues.